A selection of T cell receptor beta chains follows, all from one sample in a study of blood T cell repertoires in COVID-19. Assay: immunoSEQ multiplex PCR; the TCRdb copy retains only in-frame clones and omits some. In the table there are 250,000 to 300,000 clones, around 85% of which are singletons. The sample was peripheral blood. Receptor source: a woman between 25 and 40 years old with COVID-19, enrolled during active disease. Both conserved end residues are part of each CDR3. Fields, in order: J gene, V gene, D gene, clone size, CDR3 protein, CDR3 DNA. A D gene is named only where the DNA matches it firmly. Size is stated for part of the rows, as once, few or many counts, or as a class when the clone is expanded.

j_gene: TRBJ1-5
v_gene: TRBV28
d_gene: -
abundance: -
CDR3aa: CASSPGTIPNDSNQPQHF
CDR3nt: TGTGCCAGCAGTCCGGGGACAATCCCGAACGATAGCAATCAGCCCCAGCATTTT

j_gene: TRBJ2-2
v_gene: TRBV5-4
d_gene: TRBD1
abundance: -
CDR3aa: CASGPPGQGRGTGELFF
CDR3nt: TGTGCCAGCGGCCCTCCGGGACAGGGACGGGGCACCGGGGAGCTGTTTTTT

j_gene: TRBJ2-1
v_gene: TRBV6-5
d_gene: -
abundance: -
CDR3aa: CASSYGRAGANEQFF
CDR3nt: TGTGCCAGCAGTTACGGTCGGGCAGGGGCCAATGAGCAGTTCTTC

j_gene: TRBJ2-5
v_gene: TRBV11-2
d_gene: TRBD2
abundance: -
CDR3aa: CASTSTSVGETQYF
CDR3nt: TGTGCCAGCACCTCGACTAGCGTCGGGGAGACCCAGTACTTC

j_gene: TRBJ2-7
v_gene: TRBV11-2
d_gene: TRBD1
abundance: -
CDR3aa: CASSPRGTASYEQYF
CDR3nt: TGTGCCAGCAGCCCCAGGGGGACAGCCTCCTACGAGCAGTACTTC

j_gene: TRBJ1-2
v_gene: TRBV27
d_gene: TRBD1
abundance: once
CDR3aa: CASSARDRVLVGGYTF
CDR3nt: TGTGCCAGCAGTGCCCGGGACAGGGTGTTAGTAGGCGGCTACACCTTC

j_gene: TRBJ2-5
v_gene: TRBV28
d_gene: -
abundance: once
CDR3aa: CASSLWGAGETQYF
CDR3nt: TGTGCCAGCAGTTTATGGGGGGCCGGAGAGACCCAGTACTTC

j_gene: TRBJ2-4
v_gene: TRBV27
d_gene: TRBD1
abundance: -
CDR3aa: CASSPRQGAAKNIQYF
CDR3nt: TGTGCCAGCAGTCCCAGACAGGGGGCGGCCAAAAACATTCAGTACTTC

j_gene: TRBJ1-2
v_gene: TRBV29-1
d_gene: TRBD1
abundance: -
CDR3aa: CSGVPRDSNYGYTF
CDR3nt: TGCAGCGGCGTACCCCGGGACAGCAACTATGGCTACACCTTC

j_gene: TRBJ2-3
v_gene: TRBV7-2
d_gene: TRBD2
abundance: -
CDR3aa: CASNVGPKRAGGPQYF
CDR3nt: TGTGCCAGCAACGTAGGTCCCAAGCGGGCGGGGGGGCCGCAGTATTTT

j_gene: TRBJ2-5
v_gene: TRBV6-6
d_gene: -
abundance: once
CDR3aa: CASSYEFTGGTQYF
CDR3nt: TGTGCCAGCAGTTACGAATTCACAGGCGGGACCCAGTACTTC

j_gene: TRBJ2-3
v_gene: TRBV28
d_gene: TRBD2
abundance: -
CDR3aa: CAGSTGLRGTDTQYF
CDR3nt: TGTGCCGGATCTACGGGACTACGGGGGACAGATACGCAGTATTTT

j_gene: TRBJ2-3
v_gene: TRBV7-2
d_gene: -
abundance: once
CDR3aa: CASSLVTLAADTQYF
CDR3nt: TGTGCCAGCAGCTTAGTAACGCTAGCAGCAGATACGCAGTATTTT

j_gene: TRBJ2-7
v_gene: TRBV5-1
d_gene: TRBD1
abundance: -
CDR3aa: CASSLNSGQIYEQYF
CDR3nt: TGCGCCAGCAGCTTGAACTCGGGACAGATCTACGAGCAGTACTTC

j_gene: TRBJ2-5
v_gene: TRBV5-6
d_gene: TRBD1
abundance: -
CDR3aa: CASNMAGTVETQYF
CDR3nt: TGTGCCAGCAACATGGCCGGGACAGTAGAGACCCAGTACTTC

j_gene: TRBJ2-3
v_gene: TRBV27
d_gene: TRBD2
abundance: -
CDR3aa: CASSGNPWLAGGIVGTDTQYF
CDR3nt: TGTGCCAGCAGCGGGAACCCTTGGCTCGCGGGGGGGATTGTTGGCACAGATACGCAGTATTTT

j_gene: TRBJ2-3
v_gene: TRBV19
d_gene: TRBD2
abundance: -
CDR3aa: CASSTASGGADTQYF
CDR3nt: TGTGCCAGTAGTACCGCTAGCGGGGGAGCAGATACGCAGTATTTT

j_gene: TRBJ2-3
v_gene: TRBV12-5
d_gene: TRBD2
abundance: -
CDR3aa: CASGLGISGGIITDTQYF
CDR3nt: TGTGCTAGTGGTTTGGGGATTAGCGGGGGGATAATCACAGATACGCAGTATTTT

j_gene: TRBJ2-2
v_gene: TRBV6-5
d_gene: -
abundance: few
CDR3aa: CASTRRQAGVGELFF
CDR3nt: TGTGCCAGCACTAGAAGACAGGCTGGGGTCGGGGAGCTGTTTTTT

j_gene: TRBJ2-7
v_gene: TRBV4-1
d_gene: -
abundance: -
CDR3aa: CASSQDNTYEQYF
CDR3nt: TGCGCCAGCAGCCAAGACAATACTTACGAGCAGTACTTC

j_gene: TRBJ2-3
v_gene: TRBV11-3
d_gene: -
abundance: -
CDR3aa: CASSFGGARDTQYF
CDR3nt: TGTGCCAGCAGCTTTGGGGGGGCGAGAGATACGCAGTATTTT

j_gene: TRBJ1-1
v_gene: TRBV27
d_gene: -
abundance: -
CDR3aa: CASKWASGTEAFF
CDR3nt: TGTGCCAGCAAGTGGGCTTCTGGGACTGAAGCTTTCTTT

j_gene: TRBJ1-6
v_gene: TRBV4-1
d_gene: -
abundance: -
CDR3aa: CASSYGQYNSPLHF
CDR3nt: TGCGCCAGCAGCTACGGACAGTATAATTCACCCCTCCACTTT

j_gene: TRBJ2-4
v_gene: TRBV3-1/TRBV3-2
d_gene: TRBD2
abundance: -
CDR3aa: CASSLGGGAPKNIQYF
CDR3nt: TGTGCCAGCAGCCTAGGCGGGGGGGCCCCCAAAAACATTCAGTACTTC

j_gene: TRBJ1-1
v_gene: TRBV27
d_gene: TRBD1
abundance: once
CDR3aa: CASSLQGASTEAFF
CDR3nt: TGTGCCAGCAGTTTACAGGGGGCGAGCACTGAAGCTTTCTTT

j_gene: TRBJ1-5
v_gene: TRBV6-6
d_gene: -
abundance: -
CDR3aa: CASSYSRENQPQHF
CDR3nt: TGTGCCAGCAGTTACTCGCGAGAGAATCAGCCCCAGCATTTT

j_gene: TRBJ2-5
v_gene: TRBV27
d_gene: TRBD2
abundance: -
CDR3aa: CASAYQRGPLQETQYF
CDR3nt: TGTGCCAGCGCTTACCAGCGGGGCCCCCTACAAGAGACCCAGTACTTC

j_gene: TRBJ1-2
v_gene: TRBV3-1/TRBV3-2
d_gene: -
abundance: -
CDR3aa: CASSSTGSYGYTF
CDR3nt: TGTGCCAGCAGCAGCACAGGGTCCTATGGCTACACCTTC

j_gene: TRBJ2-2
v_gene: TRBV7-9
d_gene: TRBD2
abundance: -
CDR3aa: CASSLESIAGSGELFF
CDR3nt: TGTGCCAGCAGCTTAGAGTCAATAGCGGGGTCCGGGGAGCTGTTTTTT

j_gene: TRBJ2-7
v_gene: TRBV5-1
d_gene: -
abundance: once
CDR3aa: CASRSGHRTITSEQYF
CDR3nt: TGCGCCAGCAGGTCCGGTCATCGGACAATAACATCCGAGCAGTACTTC

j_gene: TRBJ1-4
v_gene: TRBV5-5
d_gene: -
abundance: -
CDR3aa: CASSSTDPNEKLFF
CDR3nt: TGTGCCAGCAGCTCGACAGACCCTAATGAAAAACTGTTTTTT

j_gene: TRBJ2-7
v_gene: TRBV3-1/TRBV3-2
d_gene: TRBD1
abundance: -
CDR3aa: CASRSGQGTYEQYF
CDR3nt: TGTGCCAGCAGATCGGGACAGGGGACTTACGAGCAGTACTTC

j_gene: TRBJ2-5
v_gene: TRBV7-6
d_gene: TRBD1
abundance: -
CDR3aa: CASSLRTGGAEETQYF
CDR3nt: TGTGCCAGCAGCCTCCGGACAGGGGGCGCGGAAGAGACCCAGTACTTC

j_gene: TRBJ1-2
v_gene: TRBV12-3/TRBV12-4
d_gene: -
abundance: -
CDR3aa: CASSLGPQTGYTF
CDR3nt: TGTGCCAGCAGTCTCGGCCCACAGACTGGCTACACCTTC

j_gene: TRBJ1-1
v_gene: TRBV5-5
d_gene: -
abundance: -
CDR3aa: CASSLSGLEAFF
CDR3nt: TGTGCCAGCAGCTTGTCGGGTCTTGAAGCTTTCTTT

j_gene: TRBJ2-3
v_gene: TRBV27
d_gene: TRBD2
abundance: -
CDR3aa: CASSLIAGTTDTQYF
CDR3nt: TGTGCCAGCAGTTTAATAGCGGGGACTACAGATACGCAGTATTTT

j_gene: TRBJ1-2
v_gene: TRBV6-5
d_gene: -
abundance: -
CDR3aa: CASSPLSWGAYGYTF
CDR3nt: TGTGCCAGCAGTCCACTGTCGTGGGGCGCCTATGGCTACACCTTC

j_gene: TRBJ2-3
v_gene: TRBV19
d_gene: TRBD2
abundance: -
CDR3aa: CASSILAGVDTQYF
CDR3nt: TGTGCCAGTAGTATACTAGCGGGGGTAGATACGCAGTATTTT

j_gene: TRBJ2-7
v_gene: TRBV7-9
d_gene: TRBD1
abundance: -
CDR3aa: CASSFIPGQGADEQYF
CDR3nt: TGTGCCAGCAGCTTCATCCCGGGACAGGGGGCGGACGAGCAGTACTTC

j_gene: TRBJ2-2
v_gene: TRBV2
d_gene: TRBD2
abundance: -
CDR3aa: CASSETGLVRVGELFF
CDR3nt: TGTGCCAGCAGTGAAACGGGACTAGTTAGAGTCGGGGAGCTGTTTTTT

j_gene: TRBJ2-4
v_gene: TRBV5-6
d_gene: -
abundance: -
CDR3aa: CASSFSVKNIQYF
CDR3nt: TGTGCCAGCAGCTTTTCTGTCAAAAACATTCAGTACTTC

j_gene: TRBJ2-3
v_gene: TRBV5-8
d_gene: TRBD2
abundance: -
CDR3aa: CAGRAAGGADTQYF
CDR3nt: TGTGCCGGTCGGGCAGCGGGGGGGGCAGATACGCAGTATTTT